These 18 T cell receptor beta chains were all obtained from the same sample, sequenced in a study of T cell repertoires in cytomegalovirus infection. TCRdb re-analysed the reads in MiXCR, keeping a single row per CDR3 protein. The table shows fewer than 550,000 distinct CDR3 sequences, with more than 15% occurring only once. Sequenced: CD8+ T cells from PBMCs. The receptors stem from a human donor in good health (CMV status not recorded). Some clones in this sample may be carry-over from other donors' samples.

This clonotype was observed at least ten times. The V gene is TRBV6-6, the J gene TRBJ2-7; unclear D gene. V was trimmed by 2 bases and J by 11 bases, leaving 10 bases between them. This CDR3 has 11 residues. The germline V gene has CDR1 MNHNY and CDR2 SVGAGI (reference sequence). The CDR3 loop is CASSYGTPEYF. DNA for the CDR3: TGTGCCAGCAGTTACGGCACGCCGGAGTACTTC.

This clonotype was picked up many times. The chain carries TRBV6-1 and TRBJ2-5, with D tentatively TRBD1 or TRBD2 (6 bases each). Trimming took off 1 base at V and 2 bases at J, with 20 bases between the two ends. This CDR3 spans 18 amino acids. Per the germline V gene, CDR1 is MNHNS and CDR2 is SASEGT. CDR3 bases: TGTGCCAGCAGTGAAGATTTTAGGGGGGAGGCAATACAAGAGACCCAGTACTTC. This gives the protein CASSEDFRGEAIQETQYF.

A few counts support this clonotype. The rearrangement links TRBV7-6 to TRBJ1-4, with TRBD1 matching 7 bases. The junction had 7 bases not matched to a gene; V was cut back by 8 bases and J by 4 bases. CDR3 length: 14 residues. Germline V lookup: CDR1 SGHVS, CDR2 FNYEAQ. The CDR3: CASGPTGSNEKLFF. CDR3 DNA sequence: TGTGCCAGCGGACCGACAGGGAGTAATGAAAAACTGTTTTTT.

This clonotype was seen a few times. This chain links TRBV6-6 with TRBJ2-1; 7 nucleotides agree with TRBD2. The ends lost 5 bases at V and 0 bases at J; junction bases unmatched: 4. The germline gives CDR1 MNHNY, CDR2 SVGAGI (reference sequence). This CDR3 contains 15 residues. CDR3 nucleotide sequence: TGTGCCAGCAGTGTGCGGGAGAGCTCCTACAATGAGCAGTTCTTC. It specifies CASSVRESSYNEQFF.

A few counts support this clonotype. A much larger clone lies a single base off, so this may be a read error. The CDR3 nucleotides are TGTGACAGCAGTTTTGGGATCTCTGGGGCCAACGTCCTGACTTTC. Protein product: CDSSFGISGANVLTF. V is TRBV27 and J is TRBJ2-6; no reliable D call. This CDR3 is 15 amino acids long. Germline lookup yields CDR1 MNHEY and CDR2 SMNVEV (reference sequence).

This clonotype has a count of ten or more. The J gene is TRBJ2-3, the V gene TRBV7-3, with 7 positions matching TRBD2. Trimming cost V 2 bases and J 4 bases; bases outside gene matches: 3. The CDR3 has 14 amino acids. Germline V gene lookup returns CDR1 SGHTA and CDR2 FQGTGA. The CDR3 nucleotides are TGTGCCAGCAGCTTAGCGGGAGATTCAGATACGCAGTATTTT. This gives the protein CASSLAGDSDTQYF.

This rearrangement joins TRBV25-1 to TRBJ1-2, with D perhaps matching TRBD1 (5 bases). The germline V gene has CDR1 MGHDK and CDR2 SYGVNS. The V end was cut by 5 bases, the J end by 2 bases, with 18 bases between. This CDR3 comprises 16 residues. Here the CDR3 DNA reads TGTGCCAGCAGTCCCCCCGGGGCAGGATTCAACTATGGCTACACCTTC. It codes for CASSPPGAGFNYGYTF.

CDR3 sequence: CASSFPGNYNEQFF. The DNA of the CDR3 is TGTGCCAGCAGCTTCCCGGGCAACTACAATGAGCAGTTCTTC. The V gene is TRBV5-5, the J gene TRBJ2-1; D not certain. Trimming took 2 bases from V and 3 from J, leaving 9 bases between them. There are 14 residues in the CDR3. Germline lookup yields CDR1 SGHKS and CDR2 YYEKEE (reference sequence).

This clonotype was counted many times. The J gene is TRBJ2-1, the V gene TRBV7-9, with D maybe TRBD2 (6 bases). V was trimmed by 2 bases and J by 0 bases, leaving 20 bases between them. CDR1 is SEHNR, CDR2 FQNEAQ, per germline (reference sequence). This CDR3 region has 19 residues. In DNA form, the CDR3 reads TGTGCCAGCAGCTTATTCGGGATAGCGGAGTGGAGCTCCTACAATGAGCAGTTCTTC. Protein product: CASSLFGIAEWSSYNEQFF.

This clonotype has a count of ten or more. The rearrangement joins TRBV7-6 to TRBJ2-7; 11 bases are a match to TRBD2. This CDR3 comprises 17 residues. After removal of 2 bases from V and 1 base from J, the junction contained 7 bases not matched to a gene. Germline V CDR1 and CDR2: SGHVS, FNYEAQ. The CDR3 is CASSLWGRTSGSYEQYF. CDR3 nucleotide sequence: TGTGCCAGCAGCTTATGGGGTCGGACTAGCGGGTCCTACGAGCAGTACTTC.

The chain carries TRBV6-5 and TRBJ2-7, with D perhaps TRBD1 (6 bases). Germline V gene data show CDR1 as MNHEY and CDR2 as SVGAGI. This CDR3 region has 14 residues. Trimming shortened V by 4 bases and J by 3 bases, and 13 bases separated the two germline ends. CDR3 protein: CASSFRQEYYEQYF. The CDR3 bases are TGTGCCAGCAGTTTCCGACAGGAGTACTACGAGCAGTACTTC.

This clonotype was seen a handful of times. The V gene is TRBV9, the J gene TRBJ1-1, with D unresolved. Trimming removed 0 bases at V and 3 bases at J, with 12 bases between. The CDR3 sequence is 15 residues long. Germline CDR1 and CDR2: SGDLS and YYNGEE. The chain's CDR3 is CASSVGGREDTEAFF. CDR3 sequence (DNA): TGTGCCAGCAGCGTAGGGGGAAGGGAGGACACTGAAGCTTTCTTT.

In its sample, this clonotype was seen many times. The chain joins TRBV12-5 to TRBJ2-3, with 9 bases fitting TRBD2. The CDR3 is 15 residues long. CDR1 LGHNT and CDR2 FRNRAP come from the germline V gene. J gave up 0 bases and V 5 bases, and 3 bases lay outside the gene matches. Written as DNA, the CDR3 is TGTGCTAGTGGTGGGCGGGGGGGTAGCACAGATACGCAGTATTTT. Translating it yields CASGGRGGSTDTQYF.

This clonotype was seen at least ten times. The CDR3 sequence is CASSPTGGQPQHF. The CDR3 coding sequence is TGTGCCAGCAGTCCGACAGGTGGGCAGCCCCAGCATTTT. This rearrangement joins TRBV12-3 or TRBV12-4 to TRBJ1-5, with a weak D call TRBD1 (6 bases). The V and J ends lost 5 bases and 7 bases respectively, with 12 bases between them. CDR3 length: 13 amino acids.

To note about this clonotype: A junction end diverges from the germline sequence, so it may reflect a read error. The CDR3 reads CASSLRMVKVNQPQHF. Written as DNA, the CDR3 is TGTGCAAGCAGTTTACGCATGGTTAAAGTCAATCAGCCCCAGCATTTT. The chain uses TRBV28 and TRBJ1-5; no definite D call. Germline V lookup: CDR1 MDHEN, CDR2 SYDVKM. This CDR3 is 16 amino acids long.

The chain links TRBV19 to TRBJ2-7; the match to TRBD2 covers 9 bases. The germline gives CDR1 LNHDA, CDR2 SQIVND (reference sequence). CDR3 length: 14 amino acids. The ends lost 5 bases at V and 2 bases at J; junction bases unmatched: 4. The CDR3 spells CASSHSGGTYEQYF. Here the CDR3 DNA reads TGTGCCAGTAGTCACAGCGGGGGGACCTACGAGCAGTACTTC.

V gene TRBV27 combines with J gene TRBJ1-1; D gene uncertain. Germline-derived CDR1 and CDR2 are MNHEY and SMNVEV (reference sequence). Trimming stripped 5 bases from V and 6 bases from J, with 19 bases between. There are 15 residues in the CDR3. CDR3 coding DNA: TGTGCCAGCAGTCGGACGCCCCTCAAAGGCGCTGAAGCTTTCTTT. Protein: CASSRTPLKGAEAFF.

The sample holds a few counts of this clonotype. V and J are TRBV10-3 and TRBJ1-5; TRBD1 matches 11 bases. The CDR3 runs 15 residues. With 2 bases clipped from V and 4 bases from J, the junction kept 1 base outside the gene matches. The germline V gene has CDR1 ENHRY and CDR2 SYGVKD. CDR3 DNA: TGTGCCATCAGTGAGGGGACAGGGGGGAATCAGCCCCAGCATTTT. Translating gives CAISEGTGGNQPQHF.